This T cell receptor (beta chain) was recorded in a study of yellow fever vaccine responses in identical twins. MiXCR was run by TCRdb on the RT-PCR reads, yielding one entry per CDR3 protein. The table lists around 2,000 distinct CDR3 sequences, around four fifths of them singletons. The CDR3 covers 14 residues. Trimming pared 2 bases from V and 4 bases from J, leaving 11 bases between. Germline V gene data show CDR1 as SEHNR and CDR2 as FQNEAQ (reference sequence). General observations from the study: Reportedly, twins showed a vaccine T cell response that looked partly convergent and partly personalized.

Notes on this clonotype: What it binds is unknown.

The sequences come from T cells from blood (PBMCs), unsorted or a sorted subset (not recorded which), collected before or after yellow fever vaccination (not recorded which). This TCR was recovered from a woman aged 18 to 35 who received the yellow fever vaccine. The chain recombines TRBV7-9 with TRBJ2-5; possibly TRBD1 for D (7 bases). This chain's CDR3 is CASSLNRGGETQYF. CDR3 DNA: TGTGCCAGCAGCTTAAACAGGGGAGGAGAGACCCAGTACTTC.